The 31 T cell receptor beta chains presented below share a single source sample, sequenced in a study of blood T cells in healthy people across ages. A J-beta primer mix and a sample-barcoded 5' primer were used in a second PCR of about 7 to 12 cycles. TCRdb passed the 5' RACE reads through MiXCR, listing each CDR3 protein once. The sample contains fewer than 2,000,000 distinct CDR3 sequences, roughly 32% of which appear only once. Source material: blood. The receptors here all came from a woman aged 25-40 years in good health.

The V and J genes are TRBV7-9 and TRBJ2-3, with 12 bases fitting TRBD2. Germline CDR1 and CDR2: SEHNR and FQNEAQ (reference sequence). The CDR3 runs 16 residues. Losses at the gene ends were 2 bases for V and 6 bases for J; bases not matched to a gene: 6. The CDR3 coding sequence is TGTGCCAGCAGCTTACTGACTAGCGGGAGAGGGGATACGCAGTATTTT. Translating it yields CASSLLTSGRGDTQYF.

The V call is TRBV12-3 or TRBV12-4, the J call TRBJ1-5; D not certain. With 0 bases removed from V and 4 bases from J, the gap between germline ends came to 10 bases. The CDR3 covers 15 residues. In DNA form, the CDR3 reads TGTGCCAGCAGTTTAGCCGGCAGGATGAATCAGCCCCAGCATTTT. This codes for CASSLAGRMNQPQHF.

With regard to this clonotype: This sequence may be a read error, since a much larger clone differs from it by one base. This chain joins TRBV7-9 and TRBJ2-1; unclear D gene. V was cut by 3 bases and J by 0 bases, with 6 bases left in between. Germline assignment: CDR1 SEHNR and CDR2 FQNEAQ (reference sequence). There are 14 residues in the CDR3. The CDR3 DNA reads TGTGCCAGCAGCTTTGACAACTCCTACAATGAGCAGTTCTTC. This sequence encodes CASSFDNSYNEQFF.

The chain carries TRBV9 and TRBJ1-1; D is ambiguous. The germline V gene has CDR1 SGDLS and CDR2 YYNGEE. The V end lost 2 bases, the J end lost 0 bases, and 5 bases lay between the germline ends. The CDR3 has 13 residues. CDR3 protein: CASSVSMNTEAFF. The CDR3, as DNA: TGTGCCAGCAGCGTTTCAATGAACACTGAAGCTTTCTTT.

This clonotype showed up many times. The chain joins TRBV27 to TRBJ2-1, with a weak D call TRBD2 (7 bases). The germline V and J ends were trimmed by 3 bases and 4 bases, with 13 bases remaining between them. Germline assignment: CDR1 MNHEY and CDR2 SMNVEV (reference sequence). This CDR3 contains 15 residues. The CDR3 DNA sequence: TGTGCCAGCAGTTTCTATGGGGGGGCATACAATGAGCAGTTCTTC. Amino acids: CASSFYGGAYNEQFF.

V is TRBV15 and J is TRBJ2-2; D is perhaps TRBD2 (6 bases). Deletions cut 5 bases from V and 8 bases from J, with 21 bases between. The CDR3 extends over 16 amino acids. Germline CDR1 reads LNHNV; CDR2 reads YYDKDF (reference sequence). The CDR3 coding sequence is TGTGCCACCAGCCCCAACCACCGGGACTCTGAAGGGGAGCTGTTTTTT. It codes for CATSPNHRDSEGELFF.

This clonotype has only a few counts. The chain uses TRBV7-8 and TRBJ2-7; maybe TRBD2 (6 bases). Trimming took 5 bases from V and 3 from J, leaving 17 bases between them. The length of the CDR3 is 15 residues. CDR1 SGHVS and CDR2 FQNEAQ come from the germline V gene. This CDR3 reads CASSPASMTSYEQYF. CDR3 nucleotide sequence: TGTGCCAGCAGCCCCGCCTCCATGACTAGCTACGAGCAGTACTTC.

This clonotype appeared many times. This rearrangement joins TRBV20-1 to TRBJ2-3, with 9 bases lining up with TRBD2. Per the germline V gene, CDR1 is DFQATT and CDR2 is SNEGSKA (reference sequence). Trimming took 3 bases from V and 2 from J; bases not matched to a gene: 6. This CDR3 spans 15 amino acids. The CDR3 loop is CSARRLAASTDTQYF. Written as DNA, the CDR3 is TGCAGTGCTAGGAGACTAGCGGCCTCCACAGATACGCAGTATTTT.

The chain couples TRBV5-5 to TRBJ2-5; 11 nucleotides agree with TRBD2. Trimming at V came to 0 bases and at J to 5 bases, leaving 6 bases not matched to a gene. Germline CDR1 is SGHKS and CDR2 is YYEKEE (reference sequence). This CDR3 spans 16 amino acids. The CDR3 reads CASSLVSGGDTETQYF. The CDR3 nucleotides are TGTGCCAGCAGCTTGGTTAGCGGGGGGGATACGGAGACCCAGTACTTC.

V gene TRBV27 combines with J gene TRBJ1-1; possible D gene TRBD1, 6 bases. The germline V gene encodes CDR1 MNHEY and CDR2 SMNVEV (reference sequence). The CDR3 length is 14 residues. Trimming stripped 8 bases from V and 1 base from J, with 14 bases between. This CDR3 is CASGPRGANTEAFF. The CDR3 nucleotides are TGTGCCAGCGGCCCTCGGGGGGCGAACACTGAAGCTTTCTTT.

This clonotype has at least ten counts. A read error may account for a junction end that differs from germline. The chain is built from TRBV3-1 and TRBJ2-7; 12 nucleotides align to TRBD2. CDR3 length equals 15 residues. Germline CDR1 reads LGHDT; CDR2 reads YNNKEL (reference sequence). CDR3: CASSPGLAGSYEQYF. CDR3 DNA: TGCGCCAGCAGCCCGGGACTAGCGGGCTCCTACGAGCAGTACTTC.

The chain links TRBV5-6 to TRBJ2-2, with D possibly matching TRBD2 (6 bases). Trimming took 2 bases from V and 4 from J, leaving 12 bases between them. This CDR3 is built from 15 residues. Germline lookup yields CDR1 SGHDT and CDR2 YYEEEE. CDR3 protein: CASSFGGTLTGELFF. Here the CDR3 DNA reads TGTGCCAGCAGCTTTGGCGGGACCCTCACCGGGGAGCTGTTTTTT.

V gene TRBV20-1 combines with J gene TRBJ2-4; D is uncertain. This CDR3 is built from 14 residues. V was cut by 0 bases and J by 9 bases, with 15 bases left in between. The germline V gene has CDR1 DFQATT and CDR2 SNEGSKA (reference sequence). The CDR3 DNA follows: TGCAGTGCTAGAGATCCCGTGACCCGTTTCATTCAGTACTTC. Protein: CSARDPVTRFIQYF.

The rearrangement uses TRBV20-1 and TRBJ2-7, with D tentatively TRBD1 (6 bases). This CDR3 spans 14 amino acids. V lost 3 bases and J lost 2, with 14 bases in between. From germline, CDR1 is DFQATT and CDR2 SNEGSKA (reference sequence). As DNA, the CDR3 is TGCAGTGCTAGCTCCGGAACAGGGCCCTACGAGCAGTACTTC. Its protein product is CSASSGTGPYEQYF.

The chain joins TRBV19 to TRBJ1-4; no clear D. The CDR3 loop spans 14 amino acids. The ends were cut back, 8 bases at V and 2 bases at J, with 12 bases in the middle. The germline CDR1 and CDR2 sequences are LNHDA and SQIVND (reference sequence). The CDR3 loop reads CASSAGRTNEKLFF. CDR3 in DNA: TGTGCCAGTTCGGCCGGACGGACTAATGAAAAACTGTTTTTT. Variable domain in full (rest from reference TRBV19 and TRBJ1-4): DGGITQSPKYLFRKEGQNVTLSCEQNLNHDAMYWYRQDPGQGLRLIYYSQIVNDFQKGDIAEGYSVSREKKESFPLTVTSAQKNPTAFYLCASSAGRTNEKLFFGSGTQLSVL.

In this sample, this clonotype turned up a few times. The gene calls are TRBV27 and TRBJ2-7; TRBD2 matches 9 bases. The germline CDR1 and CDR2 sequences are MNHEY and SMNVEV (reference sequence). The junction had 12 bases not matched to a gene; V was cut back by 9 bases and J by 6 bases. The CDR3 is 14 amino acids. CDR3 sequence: CASNPAGGPGEQYF. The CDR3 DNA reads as TGTGCCAGTAACCCTGCGGGAGGGCCGGGCGAGCAGTACTTC.

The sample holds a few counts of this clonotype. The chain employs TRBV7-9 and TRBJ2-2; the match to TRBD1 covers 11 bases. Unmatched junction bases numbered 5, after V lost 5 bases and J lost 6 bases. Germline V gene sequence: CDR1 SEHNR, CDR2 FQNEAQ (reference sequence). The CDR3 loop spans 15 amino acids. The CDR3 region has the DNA TGTGCCAGCAGCCTCGGACAGGGGGCTTCCGGGGAGCTGTTTTTT. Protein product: CASSLGQGASGELFF.

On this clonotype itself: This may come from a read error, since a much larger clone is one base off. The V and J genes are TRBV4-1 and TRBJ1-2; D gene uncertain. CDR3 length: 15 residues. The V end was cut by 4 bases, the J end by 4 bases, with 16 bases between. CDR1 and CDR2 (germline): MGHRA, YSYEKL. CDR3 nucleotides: TGCGCCAGCAGCCCGGGCCCGGAACCGTTCTATGGCTACACCTTC. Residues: CASSPGPEPFYGYTF.

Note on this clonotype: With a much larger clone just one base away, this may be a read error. CDR3 region: CSALPASGGDEQFF. CDR3 sequence (DNA): TGCAGCGCCCTGCCGGCTAGCGGGGGGGATGAGCAGTTCTTC. The chain links TRBV29-1 to TRBJ2-1; 12 nucleotides line up with TRBD2. The length of the CDR3 is 14 residues. V lost 7 bases and J lost 8; bases outside the gene matches: 9. The germline V gene has CDR1 SQVTM and CDR2 ANQGSEA.

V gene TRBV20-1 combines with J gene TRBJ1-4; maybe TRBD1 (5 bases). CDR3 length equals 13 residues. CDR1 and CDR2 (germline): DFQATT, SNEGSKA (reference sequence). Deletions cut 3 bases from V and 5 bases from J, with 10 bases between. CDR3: CSARTAYNEKLFF. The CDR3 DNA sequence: TGCAGTGCTAGGACAGCTTACAATGAAAAACTGTTTTTT.

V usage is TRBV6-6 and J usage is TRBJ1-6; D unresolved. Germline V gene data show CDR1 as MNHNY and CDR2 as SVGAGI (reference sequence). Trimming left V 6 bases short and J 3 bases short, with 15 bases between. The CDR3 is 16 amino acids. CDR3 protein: CASRPQGSGYNSPLHF. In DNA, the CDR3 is TGTGCCAGCAGGCCCCAAGGAAGCGGCTATAATTCACCCCTCCACTTT.

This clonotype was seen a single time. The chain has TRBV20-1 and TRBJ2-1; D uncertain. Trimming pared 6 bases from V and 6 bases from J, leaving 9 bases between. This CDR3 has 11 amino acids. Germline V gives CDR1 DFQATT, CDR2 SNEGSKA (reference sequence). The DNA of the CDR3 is TGCAGTGCCATCCGGACCAATGAGCAGTTCTTC. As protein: CSAIRTNEQFF.

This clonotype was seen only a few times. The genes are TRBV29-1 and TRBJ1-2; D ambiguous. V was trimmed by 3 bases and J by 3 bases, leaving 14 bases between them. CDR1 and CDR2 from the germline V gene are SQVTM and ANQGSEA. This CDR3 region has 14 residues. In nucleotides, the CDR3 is TGCAGCGTTGATGTCCTGGGAGCGGACTATGGCTACACCTTC. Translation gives CSVDVLGADYGYTF.

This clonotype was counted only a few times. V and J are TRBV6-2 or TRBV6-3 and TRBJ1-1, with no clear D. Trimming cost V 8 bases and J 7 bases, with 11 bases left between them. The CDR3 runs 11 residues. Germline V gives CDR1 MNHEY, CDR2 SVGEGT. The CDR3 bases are TGTGCCAGCGAAAGGGCTGGTGAAGCTTTCTTT. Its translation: CASERAGEAFF.

CDR3 DNA sequence: TGTGCCAGCAGCTCCCACCGGGACAGAGAGCAGTACTTC. This encodes CASSSHRDREQYF. The chain employs TRBV11-2 and TRBJ2-7; 7 nucleotides line up with TRBD1. CDR3 length equals 13 residues. Germline V gene data show CDR1 as SGHAT and CDR2 as FQNNGV. V lost 4 bases, J lost 7 bases, and 7 bases stayed unmatched.

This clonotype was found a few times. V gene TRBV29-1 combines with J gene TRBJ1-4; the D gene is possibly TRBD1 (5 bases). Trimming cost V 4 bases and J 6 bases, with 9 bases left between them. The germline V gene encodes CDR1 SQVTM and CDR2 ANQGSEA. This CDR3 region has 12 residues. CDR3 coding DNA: TGCAGCGTTGCCAGGGCGGATGAAAAACTGTTTTTT. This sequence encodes CSVARADEKLFF.

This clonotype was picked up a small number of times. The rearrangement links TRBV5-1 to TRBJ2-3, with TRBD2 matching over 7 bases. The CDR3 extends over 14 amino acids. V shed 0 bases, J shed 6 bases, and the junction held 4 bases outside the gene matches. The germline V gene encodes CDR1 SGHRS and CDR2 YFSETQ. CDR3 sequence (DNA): TGCGCCAGCAGCTTGGGGCGGGAGTCGGATACGCAGTATTTT. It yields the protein CASSLGRESDTQYF.

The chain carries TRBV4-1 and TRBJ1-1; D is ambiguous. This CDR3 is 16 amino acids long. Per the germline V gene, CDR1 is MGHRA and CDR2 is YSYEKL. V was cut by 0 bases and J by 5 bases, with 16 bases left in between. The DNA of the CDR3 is TGCGCCAGCAGCCAAGATCGCGGGAGGCTGGGGACTGAAGCTTTCTTT. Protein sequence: CASSQDRGRLGTEAFF.

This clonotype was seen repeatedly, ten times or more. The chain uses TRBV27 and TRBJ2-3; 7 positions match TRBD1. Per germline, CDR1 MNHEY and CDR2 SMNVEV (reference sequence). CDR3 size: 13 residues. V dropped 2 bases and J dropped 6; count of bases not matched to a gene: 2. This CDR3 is CASSLRGQDTQYF. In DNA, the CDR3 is TGTGCCAGCAGTTTAAGGGGGCAGGATACGCAGTATTTT.

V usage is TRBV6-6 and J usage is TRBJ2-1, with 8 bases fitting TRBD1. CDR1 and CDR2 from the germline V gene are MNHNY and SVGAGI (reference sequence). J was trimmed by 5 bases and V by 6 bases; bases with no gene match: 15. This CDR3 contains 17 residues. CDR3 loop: CASSRGTGSQKNNEQFF. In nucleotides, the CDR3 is TGTGCCAGCAGCCGCGGGACAGGATCTCAGAAAAACAATGAGCAGTTCTTC.

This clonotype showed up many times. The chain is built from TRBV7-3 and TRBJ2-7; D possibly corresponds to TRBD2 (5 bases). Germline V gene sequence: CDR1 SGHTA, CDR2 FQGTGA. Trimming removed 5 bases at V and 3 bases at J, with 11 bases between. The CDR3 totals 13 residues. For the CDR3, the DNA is TGTGCCAGCAGCCCAAACCGGGACTACGAGCAGTACTTC. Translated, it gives CASSPNRDYEQYF.